This T cell receptor beta chain was identified during a study of cytomegalovirus exposure and HLA in healthy donors. About the study: In terms of ancestry, the Caucasian-associated cluster contained roughly 81% of the roughly 400 genotyped donors.

Use of 60 Vbeta and 13 Jbeta primers characterized the PCR. Here immunoSEQ multiplex PCR was the method, and the copy in TCRdb shows in-frame clones only, minus some. The sample has approximately 92,000 clones. This CDR3 has 13 residues. The V end lost 2 bases, the J end lost 5 bases, and 7 bases lay between the germline ends. Germline CDR1 is GTSNPN and CDR2 is SVGIG (reference sequence). Broader study findings: TCR beta V- and J-gene trimming, according to a later analysis, was linked to a missense DCLRE1C variant.

Remarks on this clone: Its antigen is unknown.

The sequenced sample was PBMCs. The chain combines TRBV30 with TRBJ1-6, with a tentative D call TRBD1 (5 bases). This clonotype originated in a woman aged 25 to 39 in good health and CMV-seronegative. The DNA of the CDR3 is TGTGCCTGGAGTTCGGGGGATAATTCACCCCTCCACTTT. It is translated as CAWSSGDNSPLHF.